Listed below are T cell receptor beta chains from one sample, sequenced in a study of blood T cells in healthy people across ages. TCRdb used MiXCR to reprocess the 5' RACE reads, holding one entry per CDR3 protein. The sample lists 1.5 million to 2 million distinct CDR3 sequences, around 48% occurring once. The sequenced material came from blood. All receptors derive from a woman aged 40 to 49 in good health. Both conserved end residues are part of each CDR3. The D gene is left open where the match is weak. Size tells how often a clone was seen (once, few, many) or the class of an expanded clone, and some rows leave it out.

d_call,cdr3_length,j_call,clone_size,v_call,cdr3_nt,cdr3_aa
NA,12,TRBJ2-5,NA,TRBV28,TGTGCCAGCAGTCCAACCTTTGGGACCCAGTACTTC,CASSPTFGTQYF
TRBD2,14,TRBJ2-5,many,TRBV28,TGTGCCAGCTTTAGGGGAGGGCTTAGAGAGACCCAGTACTTC,CASFRGGLRETQYF
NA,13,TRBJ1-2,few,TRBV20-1,TGCAGTGCCCCGAGGGGGGCGAACTATGGCTACACCTTC,CSAPRGANYGYTF
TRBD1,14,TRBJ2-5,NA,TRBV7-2,TGTGCCAGGTCGCCGGGACAGATACAAGAGACCCAGTACTTC,CARSPGQIQETQYF
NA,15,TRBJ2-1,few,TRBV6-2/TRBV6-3,TGTGCCAGCAGTTCGAGGGTTGGTGGAGGGAATGAGCAGTTCTTC,CASSSRVGGGNEQFF
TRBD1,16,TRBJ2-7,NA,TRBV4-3,TGCGCCGGCAGCCAAGATTTCGACAGGGTGTCGTACGAGCAGTACTTC,CAGSQDFDRVSYEQYF
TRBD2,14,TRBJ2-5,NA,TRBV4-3,TGCGCCAGCAGCCAGCGGGAGAAGCAAGAGACCCAGTACTTC,CASSQREKQETQYF
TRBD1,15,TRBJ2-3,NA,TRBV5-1,TGCGCCAGCAGTGGCGGGACAGGGGAAGGGCATACGCAGTATTTT,CASSGGTGEGHTQYF
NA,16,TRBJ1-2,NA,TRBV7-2,TGTGCCAGCAGGCGAACCCTGCAGGAAGGGGTGCGGGGCTACACCTTC,CASRRTLQEGVRGYTF
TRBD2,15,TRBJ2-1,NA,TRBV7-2,TGTGCCAGCAGCCGGAGCGGGGGGGCCACAGGTGAGCAGTTCTTC,CASSRSGGATGEQFF
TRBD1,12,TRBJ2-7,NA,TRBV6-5,TGTGCCAGCAGTTACGACAGGGACGAGCAGTACTTC,CASSYDRDEQYF
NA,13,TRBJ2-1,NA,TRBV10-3,TGTGCCATCAGTGACGGGCCTACTAATGAGCAGTTCTTC,CAISDGPTNEQFF
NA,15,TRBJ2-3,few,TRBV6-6,TGTGCCAGCAGTTACTCTGGCAGGGTCACTGGTACGCAGTATTTT,CASSYSGRVTGTQYF
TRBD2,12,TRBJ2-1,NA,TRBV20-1,TGCAGTGCCGGCGGGGGGGCTAATGAGCAGTTCTTC,CSAGGGANEQFF
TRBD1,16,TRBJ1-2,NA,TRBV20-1,TGCAGTGCTAGAGCCGCTTACAGGGGACTCTCCTATGGCTACACCTTC,CSARAAYRGLSYGYTF
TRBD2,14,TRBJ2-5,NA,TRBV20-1,TGCAGTGCTAGCCCTGGGAGGGGAGGGGAGACCCAGTACTTC,CSASPGRGGETQYF
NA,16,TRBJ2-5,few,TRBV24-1,TGTGCCACCAGTGATTTGCAGGACGGGTGGATGGAGACCCAGTACTTC,CATSDLQDGWMETQYF
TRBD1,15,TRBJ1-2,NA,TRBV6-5,TGTGCCAGCAGTTACTCAACACCAGGGGGATATGGCTACACCTTC,CASSYSTPGGYGYTF
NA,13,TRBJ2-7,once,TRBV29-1,TGCAGCGTTATACTGGGCCCGGTCGGGGAGCAGTACTTC,CSVILGPVGEQYF
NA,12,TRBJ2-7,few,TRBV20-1,TGCAGTGCTCGCAGTCTACTCTACGAGCAGTACTTC,CSARSLLYEQYF
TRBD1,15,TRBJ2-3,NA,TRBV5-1,TGCGCCAGCAGCACGGCACAGGGGCGGACAGATACGCAGTATTTT,CASSTAQGRTDTQYF
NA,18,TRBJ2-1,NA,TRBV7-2,TGTGCCAGCAGCTTTAGAGGGGGGGCCGGGGGGTTCTACAATGAGCAGTTCTTC,CASSFRGGAGGFYNEQFF
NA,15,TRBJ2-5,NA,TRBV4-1,TGCGCCAGCAGCCAACAGTACAGCTTCCAAGGGACCCAGTACTTC,CASSQQYSFQGTQYF
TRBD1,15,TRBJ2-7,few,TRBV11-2,TGTGCCAGCAGCTTAGCGGGACAGGGGACCCACGAGCAGTACTTC,CASSLAGQGTHEQYF
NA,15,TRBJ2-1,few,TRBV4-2,TGTGCCAGCAGGCAAGACCCCTCTGGGATGGATGAGCAGTTCTTC,CASRQDPSGMDEQFF
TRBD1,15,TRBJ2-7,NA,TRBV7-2,TGTGCCAGCAGCTCCCTGACAGGGGGCCCCGCCGAGCAGTACTTC,CASSSLTGGPAEQYF
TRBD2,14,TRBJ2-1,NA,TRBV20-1,TGCAGTGCTCATCTAGCGGGGAGGGAAAATGAGCAGTTCTTC,CSAHLAGRENEQFF
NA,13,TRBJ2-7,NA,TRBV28,TGTGCCAGCAGTTCATACACGGGTGACGAGCAGTACTTC,CASSSYTGDEQYF
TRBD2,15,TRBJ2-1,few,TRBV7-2,TGTGCCAGCAGCGGTGTAGCGGGGGGAATTCATGAGCAGTTCTTC,CASSGVAGGIHEQFF
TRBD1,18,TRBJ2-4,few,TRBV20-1,TGCAGTGCTAGAGCCAGATTTGGGACAGTACTAGCCAAAAACATTCAGTACTTC,CSARARFGTVLAKNIQYF
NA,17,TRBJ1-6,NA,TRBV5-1,TGCGCCAGCAGCTTGTTTGGGGTCGGCTCCTATAATTCACCCCTCCACTTT,CASSLFGVGSYNSPLHF
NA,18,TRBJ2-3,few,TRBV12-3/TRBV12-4,TGTGCCAGCAGTTTAGCCCCGGGGCCGACTAGGGTTCGTGTTACGCAGTATTTT,CASSLAPGPTRVRVTQYF
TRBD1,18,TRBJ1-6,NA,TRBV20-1,TGCAGTGCTAGAGATCCCAGGGGGCGCCAGTCCTATAATTCACCCCTCCACTTT,CSARDPRGRQSYNSPLHF
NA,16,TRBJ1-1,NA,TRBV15,TGTGCCACCAGCAGCCCGAGGGGACGGGAGAACACTGAAGCTTTCTTT,CATSSPRGRENTEAFF
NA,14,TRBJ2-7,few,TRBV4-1,TGCGCCAGCAGCCCAGGGGTAGGGTATTACGAGCAGTACTTC,CASSPGVGYYEQYF
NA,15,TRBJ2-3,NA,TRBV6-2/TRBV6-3,TGTGCCAGCAGGGGAGGTCCTGTGGTTCGGGATACGCAGTATTTT,CASRGGPVVRDTQYF
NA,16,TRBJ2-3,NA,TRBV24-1,TGTGCCACCAGTGACCGTACAGGGTTGAACACAGATACGCAGTATTTT,CATSDRTGLNTDTQYF
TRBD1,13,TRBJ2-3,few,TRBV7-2,TGTGCCAGCAGCTTACGGGACAGCTTGACGCAGTATTTT,CASSLRDSLTQYF
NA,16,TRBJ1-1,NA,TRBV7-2,TGTGCCAGCAGCTTAATCGTCTTTGGGATGAACACTGAAGCTTTCTTT,CASSLIVFGMNTEAFF
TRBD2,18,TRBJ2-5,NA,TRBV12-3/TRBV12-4,TGTGCCAGCAGTTTAGGCGGACTAGCGGGGTCCCATTTGAGAGAGCAGTACTTC,CASSLGGLAGSHLREQYF
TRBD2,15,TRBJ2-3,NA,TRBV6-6,TGTGCCAGCAGTTGGGGGGGTGGGGGCACAGATACGCAGTATTTT,CASSWGGGGTDTQYF
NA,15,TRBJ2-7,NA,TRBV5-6,TGTGCCAGCAGCTTGGCGGCGGGGAAGCGCCACGAGCAGTACTTC,CASSLAAGKRHEQYF
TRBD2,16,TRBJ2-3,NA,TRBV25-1,TGTGCCAGCAGTGAGCCGAGCGGGGGGGCTACAGATACGCAGTATTTT,CASSEPSGGATDTQYF
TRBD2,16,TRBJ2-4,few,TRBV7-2,TGTGCCAGCAGCTTCGTCGGGAGGTATGAGAAAAACATTCAGTACTTC,CASSFVGRYEKNIQYF
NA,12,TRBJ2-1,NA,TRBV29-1,TGCAGCGTTGAAGTGGCAGACAATGAGCAGTTCTTC,CSVEVADNEQFF
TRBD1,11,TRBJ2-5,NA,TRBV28,TGTGCCAGCTCGGACAGGGTCTCCCAGTACTTC,CASSDRVSQYF
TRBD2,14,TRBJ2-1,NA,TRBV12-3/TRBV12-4,TGTGCCAGCAGCTTCCGACTAGCGAACAATGAGCAGTTCTTC,CASSFRLANNEQFF
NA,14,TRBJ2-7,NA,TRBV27,TGTGCCAGCAGTTCGCGGTCGGCATCTTACGAGCAGTACTTC,CASSSRSASYEQYF
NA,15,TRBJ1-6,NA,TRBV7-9,TGTGCCAGCAGCCCGTCGCCAGTGATTGGTTCACCCCTCCACTTT,CASSPSPVIGSPLHF
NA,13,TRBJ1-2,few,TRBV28,TGTGCCAGCAAGCGGAAGGCCTTCTATGGCTACACCTTC,CASKRKAFYGYTF
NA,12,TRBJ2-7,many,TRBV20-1,TGCAGTGCGCGGGGACCCTCCTACGAGCAGTACTTC,CSARGPSYEQYF
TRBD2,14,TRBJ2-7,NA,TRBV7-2,TGTGCCAGCAGCCGTGAGACTAGCGCAAACGAGCAGTACTTC,CASSRETSANEQYF
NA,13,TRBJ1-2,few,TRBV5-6,TGTGCCAGCAGTTCACAGGGCCTCTATGGCTACACCTTC,CASSSQGLYGYTF